This passage covers 32 T cell receptor beta chains from one sample sequenced in a study of CD8+ T cells in alopecia areata. As to treatment: oral pan-JAK inhibitor, 5-10 mg twice daily. Sequencing templates came from extracted RNA that was reverse transcribed into cDNA. Sequenced by immunoSEQ multiplex PCR; TCRdb stores in-frame clones only, minus some. The table lists about 200,000 clones, more than 30% of them singletons. Sequences were derived from CD4+ T cells sorted from blood, sampled at approximately week 30, from a patient treated with tofacitinib. The receptors derive from a human donor with alopecia areata.

This clone came up a few times. The chain couples TRBV6-6 to TRBJ1-6, with TRBD1 as a possible D gene (5 bases). V shed 6 bases and J shed 6 bases, with 12 bases lying between them. The CDR3 is 14 residues long. Germline V lookup: CDR1 MNHNY, CDR2 SVGAGI (reference sequence). The DNA for the CDR3 is TGTGCCAGCAGGCGGGACGGAATTAATTCACCCCTCCACTTT. Protein product: CASRRDGINSPLHF.

The gene calls are TRBV30 and TRBJ2-3; the match to TRBD1 covers 8 bases. CDR3 length: 16 amino acids. After removal of 1 base from V and 3 bases from J, the junction contained 9 bases not matched to a gene. CDR1 is GTSNPN and CDR2 is SVGIG in the germline V gene (reference sequence). The CDR3 loop is CAWSAWTGSGTDTQYF. CDR3 DNA: TGTGCCTGGAGTGCTTGGACAGGGTCGGGTACAGATACGCAGTATTTT.

This clone was recorded a few times. The CDR3: CASSEGSWTSGGEETQYF. The CDR3 bases are TGTGCCAGCAGCGAGGGCTCATGGACTAGCGGGGGGGAAGAGACCCAGTACTTC. V and J are TRBV9 and TRBJ2-5; TRBD2 aligns across 15 bases. V was clipped by 3 bases and J by 3 bases; unmatched bases: 9. The CDR3 has 18 residues. Looked up from germline, CDR1 is SGDLS and CDR2 is YYNGEE.

The chain couples TRBV28 to TRBJ2-7, with a weak D call TRBD2 (6 bases). V dropped 4 bases and J dropped 7 bases, with 20 bases sitting between them. Germline loops: CDR1 MDHEN, CDR2 SYDVKM. This CDR3 spans 15 amino acids. The CDR3 region is CASSSSANGRGEQYF. CDR3 bases: TGTGCCAGCAGTTCGTCGGCGAACGGACGGGGGGAGCAGTACTTC.

The chain links TRBV11-2 to TRBJ2-1; D gene ambiguous. This CDR3 comprises 12 residues. Per the germline V gene, CDR1 is SGHAT and CDR2 is FQNNGV. Trimming pared 4 bases from V and 12 bases from J, leaving 13 bases between. This chain's CDR3 is CASSSRTYGQFF. The CDR3 DNA is TGTGCCAGCAGCTCGAGGACGTATGGGCAGTTCTTC.

This clone was picked up a small number of times. The genes are TRBV28 and TRBJ2-7, with D maybe TRBD2 (6 bases). This CDR3 region has 14 residues. The germline gives CDR1 MDHEN, CDR2 SYDVKM. Trimming took off 10 bases at V and 0 bases at J, with 16 bases between the two ends. CDR3 loop: CATAGRPSSYEQYF. The DNA of the CDR3 is TGTGCCACCGCGGGACGGCCCAGCTCCTACGAGCAGTACTTC.

The chain combines TRBV19 with TRBJ2-7, with TRBD1 as a possible D gene (5 bases). Germline lookup yields CDR1 LNHDA and CDR2 SQIVND (reference sequence). The CDR3 length is 14 residues. Trimming cost V 7 bases and J 4 bases, with 17 bases left between them. The DNA for the CDR3 is TGTGCCAGTATGGGCCGGCAGGGCCAGTACGAGCAGTACTTC. It encodes CASMGRQGQYEQYF. Full variable domain (rest looked up from reference TRBV19 and TRBJ2-7): DGGITQSPKYLFRKEGQNVTLSCEQNLNHDAMYWYRQDPGQGLRLIYYSQIVNDFQKGDIAEGYSVSREKKESFPLTVTSAQKNPTAFYLCASMGRQGQYEQYFGPGTRLTVT.

This clone was seen only a few times. V usage is TRBV23-1 and J usage is TRBJ2-1; 10 bases match TRBD2. TRBV23-1 is reported as an ORF; its role is uncertain. Trimming at V came to 3 bases and at J to 5 bases, leaving 7 bases not matched to a gene. This CDR3 has 16 residues. CDR3 loop: CASSQYRTSGHNEQFF. The CDR3 DNA follows: TGCGCCAGCAGTCAGTACCGGACTAGCGGACACAATGAGCAGTTCTTC.

The V gene is TRBV5-1, the J gene TRBJ2-3, with D perhaps TRBD1 or TRBD2 (6 bases each). The CDR3 sequence is 13 residues long. The V gene lost 6 bases and the J gene lost 3 bases, with 11 bases spanning the gap. Germline CDR1 reads SGHRS; CDR2 reads YFSETQ. The CDR3 is CASNRGGTDTQYF. The CDR3 DNA sequence: TGCGCCAGCAACCGAGGGGGGACAGATACGCAGTATTTT.

The chain couples TRBV5-1 to TRBJ2-7, with 8 bases lining up with TRBD1. The CDR3 length is 14 residues. From germline, CDR1 is SGHRS and CDR2 YFSETQ. V was pared by 1 base and J by 3 bases, with 3 bases of the junction left unmatched. The DNA for the CDR3 is TGCGCCAGCAGCTTGACAGGGGGTGTCTACGAGCAGTACTTC. Its translation is CASSLTGGVYEQYF. Drawing the rest from reference TRBV5-1 and TRBJ2-7, the complete variable domain is KAGVTQTPRYLIKTRGQQVTLSCSPISGHRSVSWYQQTPGQGLQFLFEYFSETQRNKGNFPGRFSGRQFSNSRSEMNVSTLELGDSALYLCASSLTGGVYEQYFGPGTRLTVT.

This rearrangement joins TRBV6-6 to TRBJ2-5; D is perhaps TRBD1 or TRBD2 (5 bases each). The CDR3 extends over 14 amino acids. The germline V and J ends were trimmed by 6 bases and 5 bases, with 16 bases remaining between them. In germline, CDR1 is MNHNY, CDR2 SVGAGI (reference sequence). CDR3 in DNA: TGTGCCAGCAGGGAAGTTCGGGGCGTGGAGACCCAGTACTTC. As protein: CASREVRGVETQYF.

The rearrangement joins TRBV5-1 to TRBJ2-1; no clear D gene. CDR1 and CDR2 (germline): SGHRS, YFSETQ. This CDR3 comprises 14 residues. V lost 5 bases to trimming and J lost 4 bases, with 13 bases between them. CDR3 loop: CASSLPGAYNEQFF. The DNA of the CDR3 is TGCGCCAGCAGTCTTCCGGGTGCATACAATGAGCAGTTCTTC.

The chain joins TRBV7-9 to TRBJ1-1, with a tentative D call TRBD1 (5 bases). The germline CDR1 and CDR2 sequences are SEHNR and FQNEAQ (reference sequence). Trimming cost V 5 bases and J 4 bases, with 11 bases left between them. The length of the CDR3 is 13 residues. The CDR3 reads CASSNFQGTEAFF. The CDR3 DNA reads TGTGCCAGCAGCAACTTCCAGGGCACTGAAGCTTTCTTT. The entire variable domain, with the rest obtained from reference TRBV7-9 and TRBJ1-1, is as follows: DTGVSQNPRHKITKRGQNVTFRCDPISEHNRLYWYRQTLGQGPEFLTYFQNEAQLEKSRLLSDRFSAERPKGSFSTLEIQRTEQGDSAMYLCASSNFQGTEAFFGQGTRLTVV.

This clone was observed a few times. The chain combines TRBV11-2 with TRBJ1-2; D uncertain. V gave up 3 bases and J gave up 7 bases, with 27 bases separating them. There are 18 residues in the CDR3. Germline V lookup: CDR1 SGHAT, CDR2 FQNNGV. In nucleotides, the CDR3 is TGTGCCAGCAGCTTGGGGTTAGAGCCATTGCGAAAGGGTGGTGGCTACACCTTC. This translates into CASSLGLEPLRKGGGYTF. Based on the CDR3 plus reference TRBV11-2 and TRBJ1-2, the full variable domain is EAGVAQSPRYKIIEKRQSVAFWCNPISGHATLYWYQQILGQGPKLLIQFQNNGVVDDSQLPKDRFSAERLKGVDSTLKIQPAKLEDSAVYLCASSLGLEPLRKGGGYTFGSGTRLTVV.

The rearrangement links TRBV7-2 to TRBJ2-2; 10 nucleotides match TRBD2. This CDR3 has 15 residues. Trimming at V came to 3 bases and at J to 6 bases, leaving 4 bases not matched to a gene. Germline assignment: CDR1 SGHTA and CDR2 FQGNSA. The CDR3 loop reads CASSFRAGGPGELFF. In nucleotides, the CDR3 is TGTGCCAGCAGCTTTCGAGCGGGAGGGCCCGGGGAGCTGTTTTTT.

This clone was seen only a few times. V usage is TRBV29-1 and J usage is TRBJ1-2, with TRBD1 matching over 10 bases. CDR1 and CDR2 from the germline V gene are SQVTM and ANQGSEA. The CDR3 is 14 residues long. Trimming at V came to 6 bases and at J to 2 bases, leaving 6 bases not matched to a gene. Here the CDR3 DNA reads TGCAGCGTATACCCGGGACAGGGGAACTATGGCTACACCTTC. Its protein is CSVYPGQGNYGYTF.

The table lists this clone with a few counts. The chain employs TRBV15 and TRBJ1-1; D may be TRBD1 (5 bases). CDR3 length: 14 residues. CDR1 is LNHNV and CDR2 is YYDKDF in the germline V gene (reference sequence). V lost 0 bases and J 4 bases, leaving 9 bases between the germline ends. The CDR3 sequence is CATSRDIGGTEAFF. DNA of the CDR3: TGTGCCACCAGCAGAGATATTGGGGGCACTGAAGCTTTCTTT.

The chain joins TRBV5-1 to TRBJ2-2; 7 nucleotides agree with TRBD2. The CDR3 totals 16 residues. Germline V lookup: CDR1 SGHRS, CDR2 YFSETQ. Trimming cost V 4 bases and J 6 bases; bases outside gene matches: 12. In DNA, the CDR3 is TGCGCCAGCAGCCTAGAAGCGGGATTACCCGCCGGGGAGCTGTTTTTT. The encoded protein is CASSLEAGLPAGELFF.

This chain joins TRBV7-6 and TRBJ1-2; D is ambiguous. The CDR3 length is 14 residues. With 1 base removed from V and 7 bases from J, the gap between germline ends came to 13 bases. Germline CDR1 SGHVS, CDR2 FNYEAQ. The CDR3, as DNA: TGTGCCAGCAGCTTAGGGGCTCACAGCGGTGGCTACACCTTC. It is translated as CASSLGAHSGGYTF.

CDR3 in amino acids: CASSLENSGKAWAKNIQYF. CDR3 coding DNA: TGCGCCAGCAGCCTTGAGAATAGCGGGAAGGCCTGGGCCAAAAACATTCAGTACTTC. V usage is TRBV4-1 and J usage is TRBJ2-4, with 8 positions matching TRBD2. The germline CDR1 and CDR2 sequences are MGHRA and YSYEKL. This CDR3 is built from 19 residues. The V and J ends lost 4 bases and 1 base, in that order; junction bases with no gene match: 15.

The rearrangement links TRBV5-1 to TRBJ2-5; D possibly uses TRBD1 or TRBD2 (5 bases each). Germline lookup yields CDR1 SGHRS and CDR2 YFSETQ. V lost 4 bases, J lost 5 bases, and 9 bases lay in between. This CDR3 comprises 12 residues. The CDR3 DNA is TGCGCCAGCAGCCGTTGGGGGGAGACCCAGTACTTC. Its translation is CASSRWGETQYF.

The chain carries TRBV25-1 and TRBJ2-7; D is unclear. The CDR3 consists of 11 residues. Germline V gene data show CDR1 as MGHDK and CDR2 as SYGVNS. Trimming left V 3 bases short and J 5 bases short, with 5 bases between. Written as DNA, the CDR3 is TGTGCCAGCAGTGAGCTCCACGAGCAGTACTTC. This translates into CASSELHEQYF.

The V and J genes are TRBV21-1 and TRBJ2-1; the D call TRBD1 from the table was never checked on the DNA. TRBV21-1 is a documented pseudogene. There are 18 residues in the CDR3. The CDR3 region is CASSKVRQGKSSYNEQFF. CDR3 sequence (DNA): TGTGCCAGCAGCAAAGTAAGACAGGGGAAGAGCTCCTACAATGAGCAGTTCTTC.

V usage is TRBV30 and J usage is TRBJ1-1; weak D call: TRBD1 (6 bases). Germline V gene lookup returns CDR1 GTSNPN and CDR2 SVGIG (reference sequence). V was trimmed by 4 bases and J by 1 base, leaving 16 bases between them. The CDR3 consists of 15 residues. The CDR3 loop is CAWKGQGRPNTEAFF. CDR3 coding DNA: TGTGCCTGGAAGGGGCAGGGGCGACCGAACACTGAAGCTTTCTTT. Full variable domain (rest looked up from reference TRBV30 and TRBJ1-1): SQTIHQWPATLVQPVGSPLSLECTVEGTSNPNLYWYRQAAGRGLQLLFYSVGIGQISSEVPQNLSASRPQDRQFILSSKKLLLSDSGFYLCAWKGQGRPNTEAFFGQGTRLTVV.

The chain links TRBV30 to TRBJ2-7; TRBD2 matches 12 bases. The CDR3 is 15 residues long. Trimming took 2 bases from V and 2 from J; bases not matched to a gene: 4. CDR1 and CDR2 (germline): GTSNPN, SVGIG (reference sequence). This CDR3 reads CAWSSTSGGTYEQYF. Written as DNA, the CDR3 is TGTGCCTGGAGTTCTACTAGCGGGGGGACCTACGAGCAGTACTTC.

A remark on this clone: This sample also contains other DNA sequences that code for the same CDR3. The rearrangement uses TRBV9 and TRBJ1-6; D is uncertain. The CDR3 loop spans 12 amino acids. The germline V gene has CDR1 SGDLS and CDR2 YYNGEE. V was pared by 3 bases and J by 7 bases, with 5 bases between. CDR3 residues: CASSASNSPLHF. CDR3 nucleotide sequence: TGTGCCAGCAGCGCCTCAAATTCACCCCTCCACTTT.

This clone has just a few counts. The rearrangement links TRBV14 to TRBJ1-3, with D maybe TRBD1 (5 bases). V lost 5 bases, J lost 0 bases, and 8 bases lay in between. The CDR3 has 14 amino acids. Germline V gives CDR1 SGHDN, CDR2 FVKESK. The CDR3 region is CASSYGTSGNTIYF. The DNA of the CDR3 is TGTGCCAGCAGCTATGGGACCTCTGGAAACACCATATATTTT.

As DNA, the CDR3 is TGCGCCAGCAGCTTGGATCGGGGCTCTGGGGCCAACGTCCTGACTTTC. Its protein is CASSLDRGSGANVLTF. The V call is TRBV5-1, the J call TRBJ2-6, with D perhaps TRBD2 (5 bases). The CDR3 spans 16 residues. The V end was cut by 0 bases, the J end by 0 bases, with 7 bases between. The germline CDR1 and CDR2 sequences are SGHRS and YFSETQ.

This clone was counted between two and nine times. J is TRBJ2-4 and V is TRBV20-1, with D unresolved. CDR3 size: 10 residues. Between the trimmed V and J ends, which lost 1 base and 7 bases, there was a span of 2 bases. Germline CDR1 and CDR2: DFQATT and SNEGSKA (reference sequence). Here the CDR3 DNA reads TGCAGTGCTAGAGGGAACATTCAGTACTTC. This translates into CSARGNIQYF.

V gene TRBV29-1 combines with J gene TRBJ1-1; tentative D call: TRBD1 (6 bases). Germline loops: CDR1 SQVTM, CDR2 ANQGSEA. The ends were cut back, 6 bases at V and 4 bases at J, with 24 bases in the middle. The CDR3 covers 16 residues. Written as DNA, the CDR3 is TGCAGCGTCCAGACAGGCGATTCGGAGTGGGGCACTGAAGCTTTCTTT. Protein product: CSVQTGDSEWGTEAFF.

The V gene is TRBV5-1, the J gene TRBJ1-2; D is possibly TRBD1 (5 bases). V shed 1 base and J shed 0 bases, with 13 bases lying between them. This CDR3 spans 16 amino acids. Germline CDR1 is SGHRS and CDR2 is YFSETQ. CDR3 sequence: CASSLSQGAANYGYTF. In nucleotides, the CDR3 is TGCGCCAGCAGCTTGAGTCAGGGCGCCGCTAACTATGGCTACACCTTC.

V gene TRBV6-5 combines with J gene TRBJ1-5; maybe TRBD1 (5 bases). V was shortened by 0 bases and J by 4 bases, with 10 bases between the two germline ends. This CDR3 is 15 amino acids long. The germline CDR1 and CDR2 sequences are MNHEY and SVGAGI. The CDR3 sequence: CASSYSGARNQPQHF. In DNA, the CDR3 is TGTGCCAGCAGTTACTCTGGGGCCAGGAATCAGCCCCAGCATTTT.